This TCR beta chain derives from a study of CD8 T cells in ankylosing spondylitis. Study-wide findings and caveats: A subset of motif variants has previously been described in the synovial fluid and blood of reactive arthritis. Matched ankylosing spondylitis synovial fluid reportedly showed significant enrichment of disease-linked clones. Disease-associated clonotypes exhibited CD8+ identity and were relatively infrequent in peripheral blood.

This clonotype was seen more than once but under ten times. Its target is not known. CDR1 and CDR2 (germline): SGHRS, YFSETQ. The CDR3 is made up of 15 amino acids. V trimming: 4 bases; J trimming: 0 bases; junction bases outside the gene matches: 3. Making use of molecular barcodes, quantitative 5'-RACE generated TCR beta libraries. TCRdb used MiXCR to reprocess the 5' RACE reads, holding one entry per CDR3 protein. The top ten clones hold roughly 8% of a sample with 310,000 or so distinct CDR3 sequences, approximately 20% of them seen once. V is TRBV5-1 and J is TRBJ2-3, with 9 nucleotides matching TRBD2. The clonotype comes from a male donor with ankylosing spondylitis or in good health (not recorded which). Sequencing was carried out using blood, either unsorted or a sorted T cell fraction (not recorded which). Written as DNA, the CDR3 is TGCGCCAGCAGCGTAGCGGGAGCTAGCACAGATACGCAGTATTTT. This sequence encodes CASSVAGASTDTQYF.